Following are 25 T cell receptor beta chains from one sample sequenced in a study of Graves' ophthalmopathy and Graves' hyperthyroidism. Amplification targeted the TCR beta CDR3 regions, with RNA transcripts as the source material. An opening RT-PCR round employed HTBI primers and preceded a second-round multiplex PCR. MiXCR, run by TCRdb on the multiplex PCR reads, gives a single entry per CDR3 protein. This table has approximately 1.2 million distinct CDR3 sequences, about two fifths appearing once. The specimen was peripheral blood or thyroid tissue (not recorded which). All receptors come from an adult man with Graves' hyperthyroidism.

CDR3 amino acids: CSVETLAGDTIYF. For the CDR3, the DNA is TGCAGCGTTGAGACGTTAGCGGGGGACACCATATATTTT. The rearrangement joins TRBV29-1 to TRBJ1-3, with TRBD1 as a possible D gene (5 bases). CDR1 is SQVTM and CDR2 is ANQGSEA in the germline V gene. V was pared by 3 bases and J by 8 bases, with 14 bases between. This CDR3 contains 13 residues.

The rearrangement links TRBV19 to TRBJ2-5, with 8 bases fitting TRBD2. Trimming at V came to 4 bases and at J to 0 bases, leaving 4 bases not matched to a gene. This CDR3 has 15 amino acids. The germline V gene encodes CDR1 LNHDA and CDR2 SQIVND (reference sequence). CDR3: CASSTGGLDQETQYF. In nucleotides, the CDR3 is TGTGCCAGTAGTACGGGGGGACTAGACCAAGAGACCCAGTACTTC.

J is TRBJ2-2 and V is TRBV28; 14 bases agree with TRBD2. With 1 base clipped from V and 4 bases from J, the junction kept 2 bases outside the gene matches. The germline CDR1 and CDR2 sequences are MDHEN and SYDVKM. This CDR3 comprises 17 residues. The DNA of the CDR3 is TGTGCCAGCAGTTTATCGGGACTAGCGGGAGCCACCGGGGAGCTGTTTTTT. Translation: CASSLSGLAGATGELFF.

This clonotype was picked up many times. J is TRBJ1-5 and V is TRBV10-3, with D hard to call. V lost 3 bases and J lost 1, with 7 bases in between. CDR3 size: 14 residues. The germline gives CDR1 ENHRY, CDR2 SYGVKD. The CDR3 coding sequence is TGTGCCATCAGTGATACGGGGAGCAATCAGCCCCAGCATTTT. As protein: CAISDTGSNQPQHF.

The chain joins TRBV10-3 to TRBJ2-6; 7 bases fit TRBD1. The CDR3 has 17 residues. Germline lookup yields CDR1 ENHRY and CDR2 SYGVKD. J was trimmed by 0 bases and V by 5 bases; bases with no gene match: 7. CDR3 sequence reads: CAISSTGAVSGANVLTF. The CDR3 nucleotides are TGTGCCATCAGTTCCACAGGGGCGGTCTCTGGGGCCAACGTCCTGACTTTC.

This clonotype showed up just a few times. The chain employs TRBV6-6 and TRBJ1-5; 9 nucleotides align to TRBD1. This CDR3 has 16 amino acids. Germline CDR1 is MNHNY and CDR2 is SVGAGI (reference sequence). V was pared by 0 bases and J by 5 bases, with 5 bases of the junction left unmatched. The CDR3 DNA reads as TGTGCCAGCAGTTACTCTTTGGGGACAGGGCATCAGCCCCAGCATTTT. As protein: CASSYSLGTGHQPQHF.

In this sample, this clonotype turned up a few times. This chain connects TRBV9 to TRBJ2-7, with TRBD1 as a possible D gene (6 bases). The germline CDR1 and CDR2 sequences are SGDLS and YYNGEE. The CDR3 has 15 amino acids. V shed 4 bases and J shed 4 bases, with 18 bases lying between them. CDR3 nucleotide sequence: TGTGCCAGCAGCCCACCTAGGGGGAGTAATTACGAGCAGTACTTC. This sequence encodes CASSPPRGSNYEQYF.

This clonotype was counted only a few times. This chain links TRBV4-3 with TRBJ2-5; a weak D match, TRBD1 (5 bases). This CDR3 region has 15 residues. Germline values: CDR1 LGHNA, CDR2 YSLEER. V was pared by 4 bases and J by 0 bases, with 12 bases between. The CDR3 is CASSRETGYQETQYF. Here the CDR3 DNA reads TGCGCCAGCAGCCGGGAAACAGGATACCAAGAGACCCAGTACTTC.

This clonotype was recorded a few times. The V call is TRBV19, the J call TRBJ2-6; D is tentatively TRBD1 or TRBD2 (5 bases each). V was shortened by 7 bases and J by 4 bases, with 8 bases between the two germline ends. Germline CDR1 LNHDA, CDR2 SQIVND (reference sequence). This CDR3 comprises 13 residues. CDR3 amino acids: CASIRGGANVLTF. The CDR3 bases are TGTGCCAGTATTCGGGGCGGGGCCAACGTCCTGACTTTC.

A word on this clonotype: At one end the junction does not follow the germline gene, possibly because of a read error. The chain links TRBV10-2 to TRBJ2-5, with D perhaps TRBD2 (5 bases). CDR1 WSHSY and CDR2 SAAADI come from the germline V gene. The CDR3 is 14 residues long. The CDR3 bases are TGTGCCAGCAGCCCCCCCGGGATGTTGGAGACCCAGTACTTC. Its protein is CASSPPGMLETQYF.

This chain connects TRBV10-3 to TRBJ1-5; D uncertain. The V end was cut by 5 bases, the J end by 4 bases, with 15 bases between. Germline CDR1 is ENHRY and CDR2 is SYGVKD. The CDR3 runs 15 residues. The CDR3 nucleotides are TGTGCCATCAGTCCGCGACCCCGGCGAAATCAGCCCCAGCATTTT. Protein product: CAISPRPRRNQPQHF.

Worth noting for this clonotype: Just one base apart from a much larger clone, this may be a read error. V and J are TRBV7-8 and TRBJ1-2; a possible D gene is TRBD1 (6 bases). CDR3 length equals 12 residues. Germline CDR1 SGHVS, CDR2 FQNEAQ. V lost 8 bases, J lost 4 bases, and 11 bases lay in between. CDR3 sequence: CASRDKFYGYTF. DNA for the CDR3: TGTGCCAGCCGGGACAAATTCTATGGCTACACCTTC.

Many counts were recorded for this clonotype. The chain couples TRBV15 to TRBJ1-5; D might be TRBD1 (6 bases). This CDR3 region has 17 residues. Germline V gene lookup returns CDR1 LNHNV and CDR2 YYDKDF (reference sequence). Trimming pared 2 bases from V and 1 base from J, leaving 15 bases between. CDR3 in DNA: TGTGCCACCAGCAGACGCGAACAGGGAAAGAGCAATCAGCCCCAGCATTTT. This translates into CATSRREQGKSNQPQHF. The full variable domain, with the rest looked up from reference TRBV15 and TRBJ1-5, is DAMVIQNPRYQVTQFGKPVTLSCSQTLNHNVMYWYQQKSSQAPKLLFHYYDKDFNNEADTPDNFQSRRPNTSFCFLDIRSPGLGDTAMYLCATSRREQGKSNQPQHFGDGTRLSIL.

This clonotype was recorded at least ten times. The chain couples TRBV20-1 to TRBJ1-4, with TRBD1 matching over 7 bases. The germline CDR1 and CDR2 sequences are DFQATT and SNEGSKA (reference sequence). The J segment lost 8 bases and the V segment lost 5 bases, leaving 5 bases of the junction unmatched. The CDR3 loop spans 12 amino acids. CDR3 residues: CSARGTAEKLFF. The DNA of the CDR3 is TGCAGTGCTCGTGGGACAGCGGAAAAACTGTTTTTT.

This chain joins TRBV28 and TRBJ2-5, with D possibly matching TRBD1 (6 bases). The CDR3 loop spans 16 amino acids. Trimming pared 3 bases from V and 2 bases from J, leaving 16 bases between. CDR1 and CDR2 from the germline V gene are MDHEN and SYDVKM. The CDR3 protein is CASSFSTGAQQETQYF. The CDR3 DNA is TGTGCCAGCAGTTTTTCGACAGGTGCTCAACAAGAGACCCAGTACTTC.

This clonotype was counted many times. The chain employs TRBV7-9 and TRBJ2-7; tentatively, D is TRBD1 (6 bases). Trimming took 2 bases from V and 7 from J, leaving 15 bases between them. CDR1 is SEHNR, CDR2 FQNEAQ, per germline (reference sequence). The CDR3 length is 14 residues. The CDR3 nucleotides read TGTGCCAGCAGCTTAACAGGGACCTCGGGGGAGCAGTACTTC. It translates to CASSLTGTSGEQYF.

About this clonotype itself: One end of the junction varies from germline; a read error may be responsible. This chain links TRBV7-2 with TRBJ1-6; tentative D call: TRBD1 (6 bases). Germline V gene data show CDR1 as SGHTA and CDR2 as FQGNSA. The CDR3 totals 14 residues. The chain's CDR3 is CASSSGVGNSHLHF. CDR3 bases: TGTGCCAGCAGCTCAGGGGTGGGCAATTCACACCTCCACTTT.

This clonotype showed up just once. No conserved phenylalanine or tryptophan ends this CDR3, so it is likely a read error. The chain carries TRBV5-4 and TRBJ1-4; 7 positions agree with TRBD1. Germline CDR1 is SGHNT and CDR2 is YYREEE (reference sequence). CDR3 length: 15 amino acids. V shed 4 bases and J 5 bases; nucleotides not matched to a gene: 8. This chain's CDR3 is CASSGRDSLNEKLFY. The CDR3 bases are TGTGCCAGCAGCGGACGGGACAGTCTGAATGAAAAACTGTTTTAT.

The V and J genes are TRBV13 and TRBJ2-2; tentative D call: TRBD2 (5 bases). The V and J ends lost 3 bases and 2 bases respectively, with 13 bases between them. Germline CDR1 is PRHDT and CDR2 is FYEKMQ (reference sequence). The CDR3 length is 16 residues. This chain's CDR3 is CASSFGTGTNTGELFF. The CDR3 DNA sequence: TGTGCCAGCAGCTTTGGTACGGGAACTAACACCGGGGAGCTGTTTTTT.

The CDR3 DNA is TGTGCCAGCAGCCAGGGCAGGATTAACACTGAAGCTTTCTTT. It codes for CASSQGRINTEAFF. This sequence joins TRBV2 and TRBJ1-1, with D tentatively TRBD1 (5 bases). Germline V lookup: CDR1 SNHLY, CDR2 FYNNEI. The CDR3 loop spans 14 amino acids. Trimming pared 6 bases from V and 2 bases from J, leaving 13 bases between.

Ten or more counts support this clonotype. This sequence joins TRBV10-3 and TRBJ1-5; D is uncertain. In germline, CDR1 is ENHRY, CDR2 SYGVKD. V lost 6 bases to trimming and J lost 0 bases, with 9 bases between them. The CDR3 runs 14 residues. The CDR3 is CAISPQDSNQPQHF. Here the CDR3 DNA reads TGTGCCATCAGCCCCCAGGATAGCAATCAGCCCCAGCATTTT.

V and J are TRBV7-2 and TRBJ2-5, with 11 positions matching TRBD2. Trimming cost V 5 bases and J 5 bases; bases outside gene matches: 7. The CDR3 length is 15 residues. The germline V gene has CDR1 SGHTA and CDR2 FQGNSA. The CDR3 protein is CASSPVAGGLETQYF. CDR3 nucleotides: TGTGCCAGCAGCCCGGTAGCGGGAGGGCTGGAGACCCAGTACTTC.

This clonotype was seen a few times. In nucleotides, the CDR3 is TGTGCCATCAGTCCGGGACTAGCGTTCTCCTACGAGCAGTACTTC. Encoded protein: CAISPGLAFSYEQYF. The chain combines TRBV10-3 with TRBJ2-7, with 10 bases aligning to TRBD2. Germline V CDR1 and CDR2: ENHRY, SYGVKD. The trim removed 5 bases at V and 0 bases at J, leaving 4 bases unmatched. The CDR3 is 15 amino acids.

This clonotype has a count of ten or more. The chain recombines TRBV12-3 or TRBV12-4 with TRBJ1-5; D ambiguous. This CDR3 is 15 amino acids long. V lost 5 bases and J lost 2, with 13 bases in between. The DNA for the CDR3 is TGTGCCAGCAGTGAGTTAGGGTATGGCAATCAGCCCCAGCATTTT. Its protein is CASSELGYGNQPQHF.

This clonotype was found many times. The CDR3 protein is CASSFGQVGQPQHF. CDR3 coding DNA: TGTGCCAGCAGCTTTGGACAGGTCGGGCAGCCCCAGCATTTT. The chain carries TRBV7-8 and TRBJ1-5, with 7 positions matching TRBD1. Germline values: CDR1 SGHVS, CDR2 FQNEAQ. The CDR3 loop spans 14 amino acids. The V and J ends lost 3 bases and 7 bases, in that order; junction bases with no gene match: 6.